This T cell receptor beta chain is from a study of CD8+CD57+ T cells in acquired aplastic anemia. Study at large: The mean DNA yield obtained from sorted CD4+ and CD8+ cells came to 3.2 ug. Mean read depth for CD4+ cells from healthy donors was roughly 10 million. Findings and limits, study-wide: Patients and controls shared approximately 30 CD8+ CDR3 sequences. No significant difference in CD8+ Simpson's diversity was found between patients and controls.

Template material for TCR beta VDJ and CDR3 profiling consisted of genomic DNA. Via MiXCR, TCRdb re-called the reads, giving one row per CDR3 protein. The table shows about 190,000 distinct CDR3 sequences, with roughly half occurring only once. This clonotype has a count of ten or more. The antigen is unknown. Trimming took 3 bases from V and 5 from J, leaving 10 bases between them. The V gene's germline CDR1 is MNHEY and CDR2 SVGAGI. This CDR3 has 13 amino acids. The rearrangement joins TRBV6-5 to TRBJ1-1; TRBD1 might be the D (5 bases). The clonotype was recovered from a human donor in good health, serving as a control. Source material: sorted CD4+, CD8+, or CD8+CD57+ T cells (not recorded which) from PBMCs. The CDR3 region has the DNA TGTGCCAGCAGTTATGCGGGGCGGACTGAAGCTTTCTTT. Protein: CASSYAGRTEAFF.